The 30 T cell receptor beta chains below all came from one sample that was sequenced in a study of cytomegalovirus exposure and HLA in healthy donors (dated by TCRdb to the late 2010s). Library construction relied on the immunoSEQ multiplex PCR assay. For the multiplex PCR, a mixture combining 60 forward primers for TCR Vbeta segments and 13 reverse primers for TCR Jbeta segments was used. Imported from immuneACCESS, the table was reduced by TCRdb to in-frame sequences with V and J called. These copies leave out some clones; in studies compared against another copy, an unresolved V gene accounts for under half, and the cause of the remainder is not known. This sample lists around 140,000 clones; approximately 57% were detected once. The ten largest clones capture about 1.7% of the sample. What was sequenced was PBMCs. The receptors were sampled from a male donor in good health and CMV-seronegative.

V usage is TRBV5-1 and J usage is TRBJ2-3, with TRBD2 matching 13 bases. After removal of 4 bases from V and 6 bases from J, the junction contained 2 bases not matched to a gene. Germline CDR1 is SGHRS and CDR2 is YFSETQ. This CDR3 comprises 14 residues. The chain's CDR3 is CASSGTSGVDTQYF. CDR3 sequence (DNA): TGCGCCAGCAGCGGGACTAGCGGGGTGGATACGCAGTATTTT.

CDR3 in amino acids: CASSSGRLAGALFTDTQYF. The CDR3 DNA reads TGTGCCAGCAGCTCAGGGCGACTAGCGGGGGCCCTATTCACAGATACGCAGTATTTT. The gene calls are TRBV7-6 and TRBJ2-3; 12 bases are shared with TRBD2. V dropped 4 bases and J dropped 2; count of bases not matched to a gene: 13. Per the germline V gene, CDR1 is SGHVS and CDR2 is FNYEAQ. This CDR3 has 19 amino acids. The full variable domain, in which reference TRBV7-6 and TRBJ2-3 provide the parts outside the CDR3, is GAGVSQSPRYKVTKRGQDVALRCDPISGHVSLYWYRQALGQGPEFLTYFNYEAQQDKSGLPNDRFSAERPEGSISTLTIQRTEQRDSAMYRCASSSGRLAGALFTDTQYFGPGTRLTVL.

A few counts support this clone. This chain links TRBV9 with TRBJ1-2; D gene uncertain. Germline CDR1 SGDLS, CDR2 YYNGEE. V was shortened by 3 bases and J by 5 bases, with 11 bases between the two germline ends. The CDR3 runs 13 residues. The DNA for the CDR3 is TGTGCCAGCAGCGCCCGGGGTTTATATGGCTACACCTTC. This sequence encodes CASSARGLYGYTF.

This clone was seen once. This sequence joins TRBV7-8 and TRBJ1-2; 8 bases agree with TRBD1. The CDR3 is 16 residues long. Germline values: CDR1 SGHVS, CDR2 FQNEAQ. Trimming cost V 5 bases and J 3 bases; bases outside gene matches: 11. The CDR3 protein is CASSQPRPGGYYGYTF. CDR3 DNA sequence: TGTGCCAGCAGCCAACCACGCCCAGGGGGCTACTATGGCTACACCTTC.

This clone is a singleton in its sample. The chain carries TRBV7-7 and TRBJ2-5; D call uncertain. CDR3 length: 14 amino acids. Trimming cost V 1 base and J 5 bases, with 11 bases left between them. Germline V gene sequence: CDR1 SSHAT, CDR2 FNYEAQ (reference sequence). As DNA, the CDR3 is TGTGCCAGCAGCTTAGTTCCGGGTGCGGAGACCCAGTACTTC. Its translation is CASSLVPGAETQYF.

V and J are TRBV7-9 and TRBJ1-2; 8 bases agree with TRBD1. The CDR3 has 15 amino acids. Germline assignment: CDR1 SEHNR and CDR2 FQNEAQ (reference sequence). V gave up 0 bases and J gave up 3 bases; unmatched junction bases: 3. The CDR3 sequence is CASSLATGAYYGYTF. The CDR3 DNA is TGTGCCAGCAGCTTAGCGACAGGGGCCTACTATGGCTACACCTTC. Full variable domain (outside the CDR3, taken from reference TRBV7-9 and TRBJ1-2): DTGVSQNPRHKITKRGQNVTFRCDPISEHNRLYWYRQTLGQGPEFLTYFQNEAQLEKSRLLSDRFSAERPKGSFSTLEIQRTEQGDSAMYLCASSLATGAYYGYTFGSGTRLTVV.

J is TRBJ1-4 and V is TRBV4-3; perhaps TRBD1 as D (5 bases). The V end lost 0 bases, the J end lost 0 bases, and 20 bases lay between the germline ends. This CDR3 is 20 amino acids long. Germline CDR1 reads LGHNA; CDR2 reads YSLEER. This CDR3 reads CASSQDYRGRGQATNEKLFF. In nucleotides, the CDR3 is TGCGCCAGCAGCCAAGATTATCGAGGCCGAGGACAAGCAACTAATGAAAAACTGTTTTTT.

This clone is a singleton in its sample. The J gene is TRBJ2-3, the V gene TRBV10-3; maybe TRBD2 (6 bases). The CDR3 extends over 15 amino acids. Trimming removed 8 bases at V and 2 bases at J, with 17 bases between. In germline, CDR1 is ENHRY, CDR2 SYGVKD. The CDR3 spells CAIGRTGGDTDTQYF. Written as DNA, the CDR3 is TGTGCCATCGGGAGAACAGGCGGGGACACAGATACGCAGTATTTT.

J is TRBJ1-5 and V is TRBV19, with a possible D match to TRBD1 (5 bases). Germline V gene lookup returns CDR1 LNHDA and CDR2 SQIVND (reference sequence). The CDR3 has 15 residues. Trimming removed 2 bases at V and 5 bases at J, with 13 bases between. The CDR3 loop is CASSITGGEDQPQHF. CDR3 coding DNA: TGTGCCAGTAGTATAACAGGAGGGGAAGATCAGCCCCAGCATTTT.

This clone was seen once. The chain links TRBV2 to TRBJ1-5; D is possibly TRBD1 (6 bases). The ends were cut back, 4 bases at V and 4 bases at J, with 11 bases in the middle. Germline assignment: CDR1 SNHLY and CDR2 FYNNEI. There are 14 residues in the CDR3. Here the CDR3 DNA reads TGTGCCAGCAGTGGTGGTCAGGGGAATCAGCCCCAGCATTTT. It is translated as CASSGGQGNQPQHF.

There are a few counts of this clone. In DNA form, the CDR3 reads TGTGCCAGTGGAATGGGGCGGGGGGGCAAGAATGAGCAGTTCTTC. Its translation: CASGMGRGGKNEQFF. The chain joins TRBV19 to TRBJ2-1; 9 nucleotides line up with TRBD2. Germline V gene lookup returns CDR1 LNHDA and CDR2 SQIVND (reference sequence). The CDR3 covers 15 residues. J was trimmed by 7 bases and V by 8 bases; bases with no gene match: 12.

The CDR3 nucleotides read TGCGCCAGCAGCCCCTCGACTGGGAGGGACTACGAGCAGTACTTC. Its protein product is CASSPSTGRDYEQYF. The chain combines TRBV4-3 with TRBJ2-7; the match to TRBD2 covers 7 bases. CDR1 LGHNA and CDR2 YSLEER come from the germline V gene. The CDR3 is made up of 15 amino acids. The junction had 9 bases not matched to a gene; V was cut back by 4 bases and J by 3 bases.

The chain is built from TRBV28 and TRBJ2-7; 8 bases line up with TRBD1. The CDR3 length is 13 residues. The V and J ends lost 3 bases and 7 bases, in that order; junction bases with no gene match: 5. Germline CDR1 MDHEN, CDR2 SYDVKM. CDR3 sequence (DNA): TGTGCCAGCAGTTTGGGACAGGCGAAGGAGCAGTACTTC. Protein: CASSLGQAKEQYF.

V gene TRBV11-1 combines with J gene TRBJ2-2; D remains unclear. Trimming cost V 2 bases and J 0 bases, with 7 bases left between them. In germline, CDR1 is SGHAT, CDR2 FQDESV (reference sequence). This CDR3 has 15 residues. The CDR3 sequence: CASSLQITNTGELFF. The CDR3 DNA follows: TGTGCCAGCAGCTTACAGATCACGAACACCGGGGAGCTGTTTTTT.

The chain employs TRBV4-3 and TRBJ2-5; 7 bases map to TRBD1. Germline V CDR1 and CDR2: LGHNA, YSLEER. The CDR3 covers 13 residues. After removal of 3 bases from V and 4 bases from J, the junction contained 2 bases not matched to a gene. The CDR3 sequence is CASSQNRGETQYF. The CDR3 DNA sequence: TGCGCCAGCAGCCAGAACAGGGGAGAGACCCAGTACTTC.

In its sample, this clone was seen a few times. The chain carries TRBV7-3 and TRBJ1-1; 7 nucleotides align to TRBD1. There are 13 residues in the CDR3. CDR1 is SGHTA and CDR2 is FQGTGA in the germline V gene. V shed 5 bases, J shed 5 bases, and the junction held 5 bases outside the gene matches. In DNA, the CDR3 is TGTGCCAGCAGCCCCGGGACAGTGACTGAAGCTTTCTTT. Translating gives CASSPGTVTEAFF. The whole variable domain, filled in from reference TRBV7-3 and TRBJ1-1, reads GAGVSQTPSNKVTEKGKYVELRCDPISGHTALYWYRQSLGQGPEFLIYFQGTGAADDSGLPNDRFFAVRPEGSVSTLKIQRTERGDSAVYLCASSPGTVTEAFFGQGTRLTVV.

This clone was detected only a few times. The chain combines TRBV5-6 with TRBJ2-5, with D perhaps matching TRBD1 (6 bases). Matching the DNA end better, TRBJ2-7 makes the J call doubtful. Germline lookup yields CDR1 SGHDT and CDR2 YYEEEE. The CDR3 spans 12 residues. CDR3 coding DNA: TGTGCCAGTAACAGGGAATCCTACGAGCAGTACTTC. Residues: CASNRESYEQYF.

The chain recombines TRBV9 with TRBJ2-7; possible D gene TRBD1, 5 bases. Germline CDR1 reads SGDLS; CDR2 reads YYNGEE. V was cut by 1 base and J by 2 bases, with 13 bases left in between. The CDR3 consists of 15 residues. Here the CDR3 reads CASSVQGTSTYEQYF. CDR3 sequence (DNA): TGTGCCAGCAGCGTACAGGGTACTTCCACCTACGAGCAGTACTTC.

This chain links TRBV18 with TRBJ1-1, with D hard to call. Germline V gives CDR1 KGHSH, CDR2 LQKENI. There are 15 residues in the CDR3. Trimming cost V 3 bases and J 0 bases, with 11 bases left between them. This CDR3 is CASSPPSGMNTEAFF. CDR3 sequence (DNA): TGTGCCAGCTCACCTCCTTCGGGGATGAACACTGAAGCTTTCTTT.

The rearrangement links TRBV10-3 to TRBJ1-1, with 9 bases that match TRBD1. Trimming cost V 10 bases and J 3 bases; bases outside gene matches: 6. Germline CDR1 ENHRY, CDR2 SYGVKD. CDR3 size: 13 residues. The CDR3 DNA reads TGTGCCAGCAGCCGACAGGGGGACACTGAAGCTTTCTTT. Protein: CASSRQGDTEAFF.

This clone was seen a few times. The chain combines TRBV14 with TRBJ2-5; tentative D call: TRBD1 (6 bases). V shed 6 bases and J shed 5 bases, with 22 bases lying between them. CDR1 SGHDN and CDR2 FVKESK come from the germline V gene. The CDR3 covers 16 residues. CDR3 sequence: CASSHLTGWTMETQYF. The CDR3 nucleotides are TGTGCCAGCAGTCACTTAACAGGGTGGACGATGGAGACCCAGTACTTC. Supplemented by reference TRBV14 and TRBJ2-5, the full variable domain reads EAGVTQFPSHSVIEKGQTVTLRCDPISGHDNLYWYRRVMGKEIKFLLHFVKESKQDESGMPNNRFLAERTGGTYSTLKVQPAELEDSGVYFCASSHLTGWTMETQYFGPGTRLLVL.

J is TRBJ2-2 and V is TRBV23-1; a possible D gene is TRBD1 (5 bases). TRBV23-1 is an ORF, and what it does is uncertain. V shed 9 bases and J shed 0 bases, with 20 bases lying between them. The CDR3 runs to 17 residues. For the CDR3, the DNA is TGCGCCAGGGCCGAGACAGATCCCTGCGCGAACACCGGGGAGCTGTTTTTT. It specifies CARAETDPCANTGELFF.

The chain has TRBV18 and TRBJ2-1; 10 bases line up with TRBD1. The CDR3 covers 16 residues. CDR1 and CDR2 from the germline V gene are KGHSH and LQKENI. The J segment lost 5 bases and the V segment lost 3 bases, leaving 7 bases of the junction unmatched. The CDR3 DNA is TGTGCCAGCTCACCCTTTCCGGGACAGGGGAACAATGAGCAGTTCTTC. Translating it yields CASSPFPGQGNNEQFF.

The DNA for the CDR3 is TGTGCCAGCAGTTCCGGACAGGGGCGAGTTGAGACCCAGTACTTC. Translating gives CASSSGQGRVETQYF. The chain combines TRBV28 with TRBJ2-5; 9 nucleotides agree with TRBD1. This CDR3 has 15 residues. The trim removed 4 bases at V and 5 bases at J, leaving 8 bases unmatched. Germline V lookup: CDR1 MDHEN, CDR2 SYDVKM.

The chain couples TRBV4-3 to TRBJ2-2, with a weak D call TRBD1 (5 bases). The CDR3 contains 14 residues. Trimming removed 5 bases at V and 5 bases at J, with 12 bases between. CDR1 is LGHNA, CDR2 YSLEER, per germline. CDR3 loop: CASSVQGATGELFF. The DNA for the CDR3 is TGCGCCAGCAGCGTCCAGGGCGCGACCGGGGAGCTGTTTTTT.

J is TRBJ1-4 and V is TRBV11-2; 9 bases map to TRBD1. Per the germline V gene, CDR1 is SGHAT and CDR2 is FQNNGV. Losses at the gene ends were 5 bases for V and 4 bases for J; bases not matched to a gene: 11. This CDR3 has 17 residues. The DNA for the CDR3 is TGTGCCAGCAGCGCTACAGGGGGCGTCTCCTATAATGAAAAACTGTTTTTT. This sequence encodes CASSATGGVSYNEKLFF. Variable domain in full (rest from reference TRBV11-2 and TRBJ1-4): EAGVAQSPRYKIIEKRQSVAFWCNPISGHATLYWYQQILGQGPKLLIQFQNNGVVDDSQLPKDRFSAERLKGVDSTLKIQPAKLEDSAVYLCASSATGGVSYNEKLFFGSGTQLSVL.

The rearrangement uses TRBV28 and TRBJ1-2; D not resolved. V gave up 7 bases and J gave up 5 bases, with 11 bases separating them. CDR1 MDHEN and CDR2 SYDVKM come from the germline V gene. The CDR3 contains 12 residues. CDR3 nucleotide sequence: TGTGCCAGCAACACCGTTCAGTATGGCTACACCTTC. Amino acids: CASNTVQYGYTF.

This clone was recorded a few times. The chain recombines TRBV10-1 with TRBJ2-5; maybe TRBD1 (6 bases). Germline CDR1 reads WNHNN; CDR2 reads SYGVQD (reference sequence). With 4 bases removed from V and 2 bases from J, the gap between germline ends came to 11 bases. The CDR3 extends over 14 amino acids. CDR3 sequence reads: CASSGTGLQETQYF. In DNA form, the CDR3 reads TGCGCCAGCAGTGGTACAGGGCTTCAAGAGACCCAGTACTTC.

This clone was recorded a few times. The chain couples TRBV12-5 to TRBJ1-2, with 7 bases lining up with TRBD1. V lost 6 bases to trimming and J lost 4 bases; unmatched junction nucleotides: 5. The CDR3 runs 13 residues. Germline assignment: CDR1 LGHNT and CDR2 FRNRAP. This CDR3 reads CASGPDRAYGYTF. DNA of the CDR3: TGTGCTAGTGGCCCTGACAGGGCCTATGGCTACACCTTC.

The chain couples TRBV5-4 to TRBJ1-2; tentative D call: TRBD1 (5 bases). The CDR3 is 17 residues long. Germline V gene sequence: CDR1 SGHNT, CDR2 YYREEE (reference sequence). V lost 4 bases, J lost 3 bases, and 22 bases lay in between. The CDR3 region is CASSPGTGLREDYGYTF. The CDR3 coding sequence is TGTGCCAGCAGCCCTGGGACCGGACTCCGGGAGGACTATGGCTACACCTTC.